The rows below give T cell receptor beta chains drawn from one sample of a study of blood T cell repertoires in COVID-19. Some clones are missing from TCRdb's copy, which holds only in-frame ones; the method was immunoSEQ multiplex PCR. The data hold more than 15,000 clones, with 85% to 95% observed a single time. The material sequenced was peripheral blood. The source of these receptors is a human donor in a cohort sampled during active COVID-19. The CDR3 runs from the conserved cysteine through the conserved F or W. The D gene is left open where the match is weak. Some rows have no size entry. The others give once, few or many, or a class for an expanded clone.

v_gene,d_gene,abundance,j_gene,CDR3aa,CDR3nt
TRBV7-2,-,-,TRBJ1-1,CASSAGVSNTEAFF,TGTGCCAGCAGCGCAGGGGTTTCGAACACTGAAGCTTTCTTT
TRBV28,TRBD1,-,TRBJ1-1,CASSGQGSGNTEAFF,TGTGCCAGCAGTGGACAGGGATCGGGGAACACTGAAGCTTTCTTT
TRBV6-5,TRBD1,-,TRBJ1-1,CASRDLTGGSTEAFF,TGTGCCAGCAGAGACCTTACAGGGGGCAGCACTGAAGCTTTCTTT
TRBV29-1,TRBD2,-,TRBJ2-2,CSVGSGRAAGELFF,TGCAGCGTGGGAAGCGGGAGGGCAGCCGGGGAGCTGTTTTTT
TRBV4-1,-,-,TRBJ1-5,CASSQSGDNLSNQPQHF,TGCGCCAGCAGCCAATCCGGGGATAACCTTAGCAATCAGCCCCAGCATTTT
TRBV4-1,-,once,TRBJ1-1,CASSQDQGRHTEAFF,TGCGCCAGCAGCCAAGATCAGGGGAGACACACTGAAGCTTTCTTT
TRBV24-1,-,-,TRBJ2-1,CATSDLADSSYNEQFF,TGTGCCACCAGTGATTTGGCAGACAGCTCCTACAATGAGCAGTTCTTC
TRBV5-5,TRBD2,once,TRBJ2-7,CASSSPGTSAAYEQYF,TGTGCCAGCAGCTCCCCCGGGACTAGCGCGGCCTACGAGCAGTACTTC
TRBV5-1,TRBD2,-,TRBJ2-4,CASSLAFKGEGKNIQYF,TGCGCCAGCAGCTTGGCCTTCAAAGGGGAGGGCAAAAACATTCAGTACTTC
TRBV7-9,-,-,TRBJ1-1,CASSFGLNTEAFF,TGTGCCAGCAGCTTCGGGTTGAACACTGAAGCTTTCTTT
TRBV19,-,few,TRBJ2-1,CASSAARGSYNEQFF,TGTGCCAGTAGTGCCGCCCGGGGATCCTACAATGAGCAGTTCTTC
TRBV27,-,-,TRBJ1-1,CASSYHADRMNTEAFF,TGTGCCAGCAGTTACCATGCCGACAGGATGAACACTGAAGCTTTCTTT
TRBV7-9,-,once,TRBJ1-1,CASSPRGGGTEAFF,TGTGCCAGCAGCCCTCGGGGGGGAGGCACTGAAGCTTTCTTT
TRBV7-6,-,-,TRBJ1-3,CASSLPEGERYLFSGNTIYF,TGTGCCAGCAGCCTCCCTGAGGGGGAACGGTATCTCTTCTCTGGAAACACCATATATTTT
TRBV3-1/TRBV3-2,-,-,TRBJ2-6,CASSLPGSTGANVLTF,TGTGCCAGCAGCTTACCCGGGAGTACTGGGGCCAACGTCCTGACTTTC
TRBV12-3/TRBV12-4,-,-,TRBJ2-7,CASRPRETQYF,TGTGCCAGCAGACCACGAGAAACGCAGTACTTC
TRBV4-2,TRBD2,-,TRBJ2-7,CASSQTGTSATYEQYF,TGTGCCAGCAGCCAAACTGGGACTAGCGCCACCTACGAGCAGTACTTC
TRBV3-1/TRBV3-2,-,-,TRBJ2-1,CASSQPGFGLSSYNEQFF,TGTGCCAGCAGCCAACCCGGTTTTGGTCTGAGCTCCTACAATGAGCAGTTCTTC
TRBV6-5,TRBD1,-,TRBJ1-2,CASRTGQGADGYTF,TGTGCCAGCAGGACGGGACAGGGGGCTGATGGCTACACCTTC
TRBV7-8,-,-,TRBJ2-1,CASSLDSLLSSYNEQFF,TGTGCCAGCAGCTTAGACAGCCTTCTGAGCTCCTACAATGAGCAGTTCTTC
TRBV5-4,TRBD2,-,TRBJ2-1,CASSTLADNRNEQFF,TGTGCCAGCAGCACACTAGCGGACAATCGGAATGAGCAGTTCTTC
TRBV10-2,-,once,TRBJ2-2,CASSAFVGELFF,TGCGCCAGCAGTGCTTTTGTCGGGGAGCTGTTTTTT
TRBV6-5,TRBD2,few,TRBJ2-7,CATEPSGSSYEQYF,TGTGCCACCGAACCTAGCGGCTCCTCCTACGAGCAGTACTTC
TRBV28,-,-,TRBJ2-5,CASSLYVGKTKETQYF,TGTGCCAGCAGTTTATACGTCGGGAAAACTAAAGAGACCCAGTACTTC
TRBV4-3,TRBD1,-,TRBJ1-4,CASSHPTGGLNEKLFF,TGCGCCAGCAGCCATCCCACAGGGGGATTAAATGAAAAACTGTTTTTT
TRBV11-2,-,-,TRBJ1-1,CASSLFTGSPEAFF,TGTGCCAGCAGCTTATTTACAGGGTCCCCTGAAGCTTTCTTT
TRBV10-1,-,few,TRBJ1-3,CASRKDPGHFSGNTIYF,TGCGCCAGCAGAAAAGACCCGGGACACTTCTCTGGAAACACCATATATTTT
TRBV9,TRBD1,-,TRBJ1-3,CASSPRGGTGSGNTIYF,TGTGCCAGCAGCCCCAGGGGGGGGACAGGATCTGGAAACACCATATATTTT
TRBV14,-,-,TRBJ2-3,CASSQPQVATDTQYF,TGTGCCAGCAGCCAACCCCAGGTGGCTACAGATACGCAGTATTTT
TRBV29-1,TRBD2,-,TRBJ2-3,CSVRGTGEGDTQYF,TGCAGCGTTCGGGGAACGGGGGAGGGAGATACGCAGTATTTT
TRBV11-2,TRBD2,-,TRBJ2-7,CASSRTSGSGYEQYF,TGTGCCAGCAGCCGGACTAGCGGGAGTGGATACGAGCAGTACTTC